The rows below give T cell receptor beta chains drawn from one sample of a study of beta chain features in type 1 diabetes. Data came from immunoSEQ multiplex PCR; TCRdb stores just in-frame clones and leaves some out. The repertoire holds roughly 400,000 clones, with around 14% as singletons. Sequencing was performed on naive CD4+ T cells from blood. The receptors originated from a man aged 25 to 40 in good health. The CDR3 runs from the conserved cysteine through the conserved F or W. A D gene is named only where the DNA matches it firmly. Clone size is not always given. Where it is, it says once, few, many or a class for expanded clones.

TRBJ1-5	-	few	TRBV13	TGTGCCAGCAGCCGCCGAAGCCAGCCCCAGCATTTT	CASSRRSQPQHF
TRBJ2-7	TRBD1	few	TRBV9	TGTGCCAGCAGCGTAGGCCCGACAGGGTCGAACGGCGAGCAGTACTTC	CASSVGPTGSNGEQYF
TRBJ2-1	TRBD2	few	TRBV27	TGTGCCAGCAGTTTGGATCCGGGACTAGCGGGCCTCTACAATGAGCAGTTCTTC	CASSLDPGLAGLYNEQFF
TRBJ2-3	TRBD1	few	TRBV7-3	TGTGCCAGCAGCCCAACCCGGACAGGAATAGATACGCAGTATTTT	CASSPTRTGIDTQYF
TRBJ1-1	-	few	TRBV29-1	TGCAGCGCTCAGGACACTGAAGCTTTCTTT	CSAQDTEAFF
TRBJ2-4	-	few	TRBV7-9	TGTGCCAGCAGCTTAGGAGGGCCGGCAGACATTCAGTACTTC	CASSLGGPADIQYF
TRBJ2-6	-	-	TRBV2	TGTGCCAGCAGTGAATACCCATCTGGGGCCAACGTCCTGACTTTC	CASSEYPSGANVLTF
TRBJ2-7	-	few	TRBV7-9	TGTGCCAGCAGCTTAGCGGGAACCTACGAGCAGTACTTC	CASSLAGTYEQYF
TRBJ2-6	-	-	TRBV5-4	TGTGCCAGCAGCTTGGTCTCAGCTGGGGCCAACGTCCTGACTTTC	CASSLVSAGANVLTF
TRBJ2-3	-	-	TRBV5-4	TGCGCCAGCAGCCAAGATCGGTTCACAGATACGCAGTATTTT	CASSQDRFTDTQYF
TRBJ1-5	-	-	TRBV28	TGTGCCAGCAGTTCTCCAGGGGCTGGGCAGCCCCAGCATTTT	CASSSPGAGQPQHF
TRBJ2-7	-	-	TRBV10-3	TGTGCCATCAGTGAGCGCGACAAGACCTACGAGCAGTACTTC	CAISERDKTYEQYF
TRBJ2-1	TRBD2	few	TRBV19	TGTGCCACTTCGACTAGCGGGGGATACAATGAGCAGTTCTTC	CATSTSGGYNEQFF
TRBJ1-1	-	-	TRBV9	TGTGCCAGCAGCGTCCACCCGGACATAGCTTACACTGAAGCTTTCTTT	CASSVHPDIAYTEAFF
TRBJ1-6	-	-	TRBV6-5	TGTGCCAGCAGTTACTCTACCGAAGTCGGTTCACCCCTCCACTTT	CASSYSTEVGSPLHF
TRBJ1-1	-	-	TRBV19	TGTGCCAGTAGTTCCCGAAGCGGGACCACTGAAGCTTTCTTT	CASSSRSGTTEAFF
TRBJ2-3	-	-	TRBV19	TGTGCCAGTAGTATCGGGCCAAACACAGATACGCAGTATTTT	CASSIGPNTDTQYF
TRBJ1-2	-	-	TRBV4-3	TGCGCCAGCAGCCAAGAGGGAGGCTACACCTTC	CASSQEGGYTF
TRBJ1-2	TRBD1	-	TRBV4-2	TGTGCCAGCAGCCAAGAGGACAGGGTCTATGGCTACACCTTC	CASSQEDRVYGYTF
TRBJ2-5	-	few	TRBV7-3	TGTGCCAGCGCCTATGGGGCGGGAGAGACCCAGTACTTC	CASAYGAGETQYF
TRBJ2-1	TRBD1	-	TRBV30	TGTGCCTGGACGGGCAGGGGGCCGGCCAATGAGCAGTTCTTC	CAWTGRGPANEQFF
TRBJ2-5	TRBD2	-	TRBV5-1	TGCGCCAGCAGCTTGGATACGGGGGGCCAAGAGACCCAGTACTTC	CASSLDTGGQETQYF
TRBJ1-1	-	-	TRBV15	TGTGCCACCAGCAGAGATACAAACACTGAAGCTTTCTTT	CATSRDTNTEAFF
TRBJ2-1	-	-	TRBV10-3	TGTGCCCTCGCAAGGGGCAATGAGCAGTTCTTC	CALARGNEQFF
TRBJ2-1	TRBD1	-	TRBV9	TGTGCCAGCAGCGTAGGGAGACAGGGTAGCAATGAGCAGTTCTTC	CASSVGRQGSNEQFF
TRBJ1-2	-	-	TRBV19	TGTGCCAGTACTCTAACTAACTATGGCTACACCTTC	CASTLTNYGYTF
TRBJ2-4	-	few	TRBV11-2	TGTGCCAGCAGCCTCTTCCGGGAGAGGGAAAACATTCAGTACTTC	CASSLFRERENIQYF
TRBJ1-3	-	few	TRBV20-1	TGCAGTGCAAGCAGTCGAAACACCATATATTTT	CSASSRNTIYF
TRBJ2-7	-	-	TRBV29-1	TGCAGCGCCAGAGTTGGGGCCTACGAGCAGTACTTC	CSARVGAYEQYF
TRBJ1-2	-	few	TRBV30	TGTGCCTGGAGTGTGGATACAGCCATCTATGGCTACACCTTC	CAWSVDTAIYGYTF
TRBJ1-1	-	-	TRBV7-8	TGTGCCAGCAGCTGGTCGCAGAGTCCCACTGAAGCTTTCTTT	CASSWSQSPTEAFF
TRBJ2-1	TRBD2	-	TRBV30	TGTGCCTGGAGTGATCGCGGCGGGAGCAACAATGAGCAGTTCTTC	CAWSDRGGSNNEQFF
TRBJ2-2	-	few	TRBV7-9	TGTGCCAGCAGCCCCCCGGGACGGTCCGGGGAGCTGTTTTTT	CASSPPGRSGELFF